These 17 T cell receptor beta chains were sequenced from one sample in a study of T cell responses to AZD1222 COVID-19 vaccine. TCRdb's table, derived via immunoSEQ multiplex PCR, lists solely in-frame clones and lacks some. The sample yields around 97,000 clones, 90% to 95% seen once. Specimen: peripheral blood, collected on day 0 of AZD1222 vaccination. These receptor sequences come from an adult in good health.

The chain is built from TRBV9 and TRBJ2-7; 10 bases map to TRBD1. The CDR3 contains 14 residues. CDR1 SGDLS and CDR2 YYNGEE come from the germline V gene. Trimming at V came to 4 bases and at J to 5 bases, leaving 6 bases not matched to a gene. The DNA of the CDR3 is TGTGCCAGCAGCCCTGGGACAGGGGTGGACGAGCAGTACTTC. As protein: CASSPGTGVDEQYF.

The J gene is TRBJ1-2, the V gene TRBV25-1; 7 nucleotides agree with TRBD1. Unmatched junction bases numbered 10, after V lost 0 bases and J lost 0 bases. Per the germline V gene, CDR1 is MGHDK and CDR2 is SYGVNS. The CDR3 totals 18 residues. For the CDR3, the DNA is TGTGCCAGCAGTGAATACTCAAGACAGGGCGCCTCTAACTATGGCTACACCTTC. This encodes CASSEYSRQGASNYGYTF.

This sequence joins TRBV21-1 and TRBJ2-1; TRBD2, as called in the table, went unchecked against the DNA. TRBV21-1 is classified as a pseudogene. This CDR3 contains 17 residues. This CDR3 is CASSKARREVTVNEQFF. The CDR3 nucleotides read TGTGCCAGCAGCAAAGCGCGACGGGAGGTGACGGTCAATGAGCAGTTCTTC.

This rearrangement joins TRBV9 to TRBJ2-4, with TRBD1 matching 8 bases. The germline V gene has CDR1 SGDLS and CDR2 YYNGEE. Trimming cost V 3 bases and J 6 bases; bases outside gene matches: 11. This CDR3 is built from 16 residues. CDR3 DNA: TGTGCCAGCAGCGAGGCCCCAACAGGGGGTGGAAACATTCAGTACTTC. It codes for CASSEAPTGGGNIQYF.

CDR3 nucleotide sequence: TGTGCCATCAATGGAGGGTCCTACGAGCAGTACTTC. Protein: CAINGGSYEQYF. The chain employs TRBV10-3 and TRBJ2-7, with TRBD2 as a possible D gene (6 bases). Deletions cut 7 bases from V and 1 base from J, with 8 bases between. This CDR3 is built from 12 residues. Germline lookup yields CDR1 ENHRY and CDR2 SYGVKD.

This clone was seen a handful of times. The chain couples TRBV18 to TRBJ2-2; D is unclear. The CDR3 is made up of 14 amino acids. Germline V CDR1 and CDR2: KGHSH, LQKENI. V was pared by 5 bases and J by 4 bases, with 11 bases between. The CDR3 region is CASSTKLPTGELFF. The CDR3 region has the DNA TGTGCCAGCTCAACCAAATTACCCACCGGGGAGCTGTTTTTT.

The V and J genes are TRBV24-1 and TRBJ1-2, with 9 bases aligning to TRBD1. Germline values: CDR1 KGHDR, CDR2 SFDVKD. The CDR3 covers 14 residues. Trimming cost V 3 bases and J 8 bases; bases outside gene matches: 6. This CDR3 is CATSDRDRAGGYTF. In DNA, the CDR3 is TGTGCCACCAGTGATAGGGACAGGGCGGGAGGCTACACCTTC.

This rearrangement joins TRBV7-6 to TRBJ2-2; no clear D gene. V dropped 4 bases and J dropped 0 bases, with 3 bases sitting between them. Germline CDR1 reads SGHVS; CDR2 reads FNYEAQ. This CDR3 is built from 13 residues. CDR3 coding DNA: TGTGCCAGCAGCTACCCGAACACCGGGGAGCTGTTTTTT. Translation gives CASSYPNTGELFF.

This sequence joins TRBV6-5 and TRBJ1-5, with TRBD1 as a possible D gene (6 bases). The V gene lost 7 bases and the J gene lost 5 bases, with 18 bases spanning the gap. The length of the CDR3 is 15 residues. In germline, CDR1 is MNHEY, CDR2 SVGAGI. This CDR3 is CASNLHRERDQPQHF. Here the CDR3 DNA reads TGTGCCAGCAACCTCCACAGGGAGCGAGATCAGCCCCAGCATTTT.

V and J are TRBV2 and TRBJ1-3; 8 bases match TRBD1. The CDR3 has 16 residues. The V gene end was trimmed by 2 bases and the J gene end by 4 bases; junction bases not matched to a gene: 7. The germline CDR1 and CDR2 sequences are SNHLY and FYNNEI. CDR3 nucleotide sequence: TGTGCCAGCAGTGAAAAGAACAGGGGGTCGGGAAACACCATATATTTT. As protein: CASSEKNRGSGNTIYF.

The V call is TRBV11-2, the J call TRBJ1-1; D is unresolved. The V and J ends lost 1 base and 4 bases respectively, with 10 bases between them. Germline V gives CDR1 SGHAT, CDR2 FQNNGV. The CDR3 spans 14 residues. This chain's CDR3 is CASSLAGSPTEAFF. The CDR3 DNA follows: TGTGCCAGCAGCTTAGCTGGAAGCCCCACTGAAGCTTTCTTT.

V usage is TRBV6-1 and J usage is TRBJ1-4; 8 bases are shared with TRBD1. The V and J ends lost 0 bases and 7 bases, in that order; junction bases with no gene match: 4. The germline gives CDR1 MNHNS, CDR2 SASEGT. The CDR3 spans 15 residues. Here the CDR3 reads CASSEAKDRAEKLFF. The CDR3 bases are TGTGCCAGCAGTGAAGCAAAGGACAGGGCTGAAAAACTGTTTTTT.

This sequence joins TRBV10-2 and TRBJ2-3, with D perhaps matching TRBD2 (6 bases). Germline CDR1 WSHSY, CDR2 SAAADI. Trimming left V 4 bases short and J 1 base short, with 12 bases between. The CDR3 spans 15 residues. For the CDR3, the DNA is TGCGCCAGCAGTGCAAGGGAGGTTGGCACAGATACGCAGTATTTT. Translated: CASSAREVGTDTQYF.

The V and J genes are TRBV30 and TRBJ2-3; perhaps TRBD2 as D (5 bases). The germline V gene has CDR1 GTSNPN and CDR2 SVGIG (reference sequence). V shed 3 bases and J shed 6 bases, with 7 bases lying between them. The CDR3 runs 11 residues. CDR3 DNA: TGTGCCTGGAGCGAGGGCGATACGCAGTATTTT. Protein: CAWSEGDTQYF. Looking up the rest from reference TRBV30 and TRBJ2-3 gives the full variable domain: SQTIHQWPATLVQPVGSPLSLECTVEGTSNPNLYWYRQAAGRGLQLLFYSVGIGQISSEVPQNLSASRPQDRQFILSSKKLLLSDSGFYLCAWSEGDTQYFGPGTRLTVL.

This clone occurred a few times. Other DNA sequences in this sample translate to the same CDR3. The chain recombines TRBV3-1 (or the pseudogene TRBV3-2) with TRBJ2-7; D gene ambiguous. The CDR3 runs 11 residues. Trimming shortened V by 1 base and J by 4 bases, and 2 bases separated the two germline ends. CDR1 is LGHDT and CDR2 is YNNKEL in the germline V gene (reference sequence). CDR3 protein: CASSQAYEQYF. CDR3 DNA sequence: TGTGCCAGCAGCCAAGCTTACGAGCAGTACTTC.

The chain joins TRBV19 to TRBJ2-2, with D maybe TRBD2 (5 bases). The CDR3 sequence is 15 residues long. The germline gives CDR1 LNHDA, CDR2 SQIVND (reference sequence). Trimming took off 3 bases at V and 5 bases at J, with 13 bases between the two ends. The CDR3 DNA follows: TGTGCCAGTAGTATCGGTGGGAGACGTACCGGGGAGCTGTTTTTT. Translation gives CASSIGGRRTGELFF.

The V call is TRBV5-4, the J call TRBJ2-2, with 7 bases lining up with TRBD2. The junction had 12 bases not matched to a gene; V was cut back by 3 bases and J by 7 bases. The germline CDR1 and CDR2 sequences are SGHNT and YYREEE (reference sequence). The CDR3 is 16 residues long. CDR3: CASSWGVGGPDGELFF. The CDR3 coding sequence is TGTGCCAGCAGCTGGGGAGTGGGAGGGCCTGACGGGGAGCTGTTTTTT.